This passage covers 20 T cell receptor beta chains from one sample sequenced in a study of T cells in Graves' hyperthyroidism and ophthalmopathy. The investigators amplified TCR beta CDR3 regions from RNA transcripts. The HTBI set primed first-round TCR CDR3 RT-PCR. One entry per CDR3 protein, called by TCRdb with MiXCR from the multiplex PCR reads. The sample includes around 190,000 distinct CDR3 sequences, roughly a sixth of them seen just once. Sample: blood. The receptors come from a woman aged 45-65 years with Graves' hyperthyroidism.

The CDR3 is CSARDTPGPRGNTIYF. DNA of the CDR3: TGCAGTGCTAGAGATACCCCGGGCCCGCGGGGAAACACCATATATTTT. This chain uses TRBV20-1 with TRBJ1-3; D remains ambiguous. V was shortened by 0 bases and J by 4 bases, with 16 bases between the two germline ends. Per germline, CDR1 DFQATT and CDR2 SNEGSKA (reference sequence). The CDR3 is made up of 16 amino acids.

In this sample, this clonotype turned up many times. V gene TRBV5-8 combines with J gene TRBJ1-5; a weak D match, TRBD1 (5 bases). The CDR3 extends over 13 amino acids. The V end lost 10 bases, the J end lost 0 bases, and 11 bases lay between the germline ends. The germline V gene has CDR1 SGHTS and CDR2 YDEGEE. The CDR3 protein is CAGNRFSNQPQHF. The CDR3 DNA follows: TGTGCCGGTAACAGGTTTAGCAATCAGCCCCAGCATTTT.

This chain links TRBV6-1 with TRBJ2-2; D gene unclear. Per the germline V gene, CDR1 is MNHNS and CDR2 is SASEGT. This CDR3 region has 15 residues. V was trimmed by 5 bases and J by 1 base, leaving 11 bases between them. The CDR3 sequence is CASSSNSLNTGELFF. CDR3 nucleotides: TGTGCCAGCAGTTCTAATAGCCTGAACACCGGGGAGCTGTTTTTT.

The gene calls are TRBV28 and TRBJ1-1; D possibly corresponds to TRBD1 (5 bases). Germline V CDR1 and CDR2: MDHEN, SYDVKM. This CDR3 has 14 residues. Trimming left V 11 bases short and J 0 bases short, with 16 bases between. CDR3 DNA sequence: TGTGCCGCAGCCCCGGGGGGTATGAACACTGAAGCTTTCTTT. Translated: CAAAPGGMNTEAFF.

This clonotype was picked up many times. V is TRBV11-3 and J is TRBJ2-1; D is uncertain. Germline assignment: CDR1 SGHNT and CDR2 YENEEA. This CDR3 region has 13 residues. Trimming took 5 bases from V and 8 from J, leaving 13 bases between them. CDR3 in amino acids: CASSPRLVYEQFF. CDR3 sequence (DNA): TGTGCCAGCAGCCCGCGCCTAGTCTATGAGCAGTTCTTC.

The sample holds a few counts of this clonotype. The J gene is TRBJ2-1, the V gene TRBV15; 7 bases are a match to TRBD1. Germline V gives CDR1 LNHNV, CDR2 YYDKDF (reference sequence). CDR3 length: 15 amino acids. Trimming took 5 bases from V and 3 from J; bases not matched to a gene: 7. The CDR3 sequence is CATSGNRGSYNEQFF. The CDR3 DNA is TGTGCCACCAGCGGAAACAGGGGCAGCTACAATGAGCAGTTCTTC.

In its sample, this clonotype was seen many times. J is TRBJ1-1 and V is TRBV15; tentatively, D is TRBD1 (6 bases). This CDR3 comprises 15 residues. The V gene's germline CDR1 is LNHNV and CDR2 YYDKDF (reference sequence). The V end was cut by 5 bases, the J end by 3 bases, with 16 bases between. CDR3 sequence (DNA): TGTGCCACCAGCCCTGGGGGCAGTACATACACTGAAGCTTTCTTT. This translates into CATSPGGSTYTEAFF.

In its sample, this clonotype was seen many times. The DNA of the CDR3 is TGTGCCAGCAGCCGACAGGGAGGAAATAATGGCTACACCTTC. This sequence encodes CASSRQGGNNGYTF. The rearrangement links TRBV6-1 to TRBJ1-2; 7 nucleotides line up with TRBD1. J was trimmed by 6 bases and V by 6 bases; bases with no gene match: 10. This CDR3 comprises 14 residues. Germline lookup yields CDR1 MNHNS and CDR2 SASEGT.

This clonotype was picked up many times. The chain joins TRBV20-1 to TRBJ2-7; 7 bases match TRBD2. From germline, CDR1 is DFQATT and CDR2 SNEGSKA (reference sequence). This CDR3 has 15 residues. Germline trimming cut 0 bases from V and 3 bases from J; bases unmatched to any gene: 8. The CDR3 loop is CSARDRAGVGYEQYF. The CDR3 nucleotides read TGCAGTGCTAGAGATCGGGCGGGAGTCGGCTACGAGCAGTACTTC.

This chain joins TRBV12-3 or TRBV12-4 and TRBJ2-7; D is uncertain. The CDR3 is made up of 15 amino acids. Trimming removed 1 base from V and 2 bases from J, with 12 bases in between. The chain's CDR3 is CASSLGADLTYEQYF. The CDR3 coding sequence is TGTGCCAGCAGTTTAGGGGCAGACTTGACCTACGAGCAGTACTTC.

The rearrangement joins TRBV5-8 to TRBJ2-3; D not certain. From germline, CDR1 is SGHTS and CDR2 YDEGEE. The CDR3 loop spans 11 amino acids. The V gene lost 5 bases and the J gene lost 3 bases, with 4 bases spanning the gap. The CDR3 is CASRITDTQYF. CDR3 bases: TGTGCCAGCAGAATTACAGATACGCAGTATTTT.

This clonotype appeared many times. The chain has TRBV18 and TRBJ1-1; D gene ambiguous. CDR3 length equals 14 residues. Trimming removed 3 bases at V and 3 bases at J, with 11 bases between. CDR1 is KGHSH, CDR2 LQKENI, per germline. The chain's CDR3 is CASSPQTGDTEAFF. The CDR3 nucleotides are TGTGCCAGCTCACCTCAGACCGGGGACACTGAAGCTTTCTTT.

In its sample, this clonotype was seen a few times. The chain has TRBV12-3 or TRBV12-4 and TRBJ1-4; 9 bases match TRBD1. With V trimmed by 4 bases and J by 8 bases, 5 bases remained unmatched. This CDR3 comprises 14 residues. CDR3 coding DNA: TGTGCCAGCAGTTCGGACAGGGGAAGGGAAAAACTGTTTTTT. Its translation: CASSSDRGREKLFF.

In its sample, this clonotype was seen many times. DNA of the CDR3: TGTGCCAGCAGCTTAGTCGCGGGAGGGTACTACAATGAGCAGTTCTTC. It codes for CASSLVAGGYYNEQFF. The J gene is TRBJ2-1, the V gene TRBV11-2; the match to TRBD2 covers 9 bases. With 1 base clipped from V and 3 bases from J, the junction kept 4 bases outside the gene matches. This CDR3 comprises 16 residues. Germline loops: CDR1 SGHAT, CDR2 FQNNGV. The full variable domain, completed using reference TRBV11-2 and TRBJ2-1, is EAGVAQSPRYKIIEKRQSVAFWCNPISGHATLYWYQQILGQGPKLLIQFQNNGVVDDSQLPKDRFSAERLKGVDSTLKIQPAKLEDSAVYLCASSLVAGGYYNEQFFGPGTRLTVL.

Many counts were recorded for this clonotype. The rearrangement uses TRBV7-6 and TRBJ2-7, with D unresolved. Germline V gene lookup returns CDR1 SGHVS and CDR2 FNYEAQ. This CDR3 has 15 amino acids. Trimming left V 5 bases short and J 3 bases short, with 17 bases between. The CDR3 loop is CASSKEWAEGYEQYF. The CDR3 DNA reads TGTGCCAGCAGCAAAGAGTGGGCGGAAGGCTACGAGCAGTACTTC.

This clonotype appeared a few times. The V call is TRBV7-2, the J call TRBJ2-2; 13 nucleotides agree with TRBD2. The trim removed 1 base at V and 5 bases at J, leaving 1 base unmatched. This CDR3 is 16 amino acids long. CDR1 is SGHTA and CDR2 is FQGNSA in the germline V gene. The CDR3 reads CASSLGTSGSTGELFF. CDR3 in DNA: TGTGCCAGCAGCTTAGGGACTAGCGGGAGTACCGGGGAGCTGTTTTTT.

The genes are TRBV29-1 and TRBJ1-3, with D unresolved. Germline CDR1 reads SQVTM; CDR2 reads ANQGSEA. This CDR3 comprises 10 residues. The V end was cut by 4 bases, the J end by 14 bases, with 12 bases between. The CDR3 loop reads CSVADSRVYF. CDR3 coding DNA: TGCAGCGTTGCTGACTCCCGGGTATATTTT. Using reference TRBV29-1 and TRBJ1-3 for the parts outside the CDR3, the full variable domain is SAVISQKPSRDICQRGTSLTIQCQVDSQVTMMFWYRQQPGQSLTLIATANQGSEATYESGFVIDKFPISRPNLTFSTLTVSNMSPEDSSIYLCSVADSRVYFGEGSWLTVV.

This clonotype was seen a handful of times. V is TRBV19 and J is TRBJ2-1, with 9 bases identical to TRBD2. There are 14 residues in the CDR3. The germline V gene encodes CDR1 LNHDA and CDR2 SQIVND (reference sequence). V lost 5 bases and J lost 7; bases outside the gene matches: 6. Here the CDR3 reads CASSLAGTANEQFF. CDR3 bases: TGTGCCAGTAGTCTAGCGGGAACTGCTAATGAGCAGTTCTTC.

The chain carries TRBV11-2 and TRBJ2-3; 8 nucleotides agree with TRBD1. The CDR3 length is 15 residues. V lost 5 bases and J lost 4; bases outside the gene matches: 8. CDR1 SGHAT and CDR2 FQNNGV come from the germline V gene. The CDR3 nucleotides read TGTGCCAGCAGCCCCACCCAGGGGGCGGCAGATACGCAGTATTTT. The encoded protein is CASSPTQGAADTQYF.

This sequence joins TRBV19 and TRBJ1-1, with TRBD1 matching over 9 bases. This CDR3 contains 14 residues. Germline CDR1 is LNHDA and CDR2 is SQIVND (reference sequence). V lost 11 bases and J lost 4; bases outside the gene matches: 11. The CDR3 is CALLLTGGITEAFF. CDR3 sequence (DNA): TGTGCCCTACTACTGACAGGGGGTATCACTGAAGCTTTCTTT.